This TCR beta chain comes out of a study of control samples from healthy donors and cancer patients. Germline CDR1 and CDR2: LNHDA and SQIVND (reference sequence). CDR3 length: 14 residues. Trimming took off 3 bases at V and 3 bases at J, with 11 bases between the two ends. Clones were read by immunoSEQ multiplex PCR, and TCRdb kept only the in-frame ones, dropping some. The data hold about 77,000 clones, with approximately 92% observed a single time. The chain combines TRBV19 with TRBJ2-5; D uncertain. The sequence was obtained from a woman aged 60 to 75 in good health. The sample was blood. The CDR3 DNA reads as TGTGCCAGTAGTATGGGATATTGGAAAGAGACCCAGTACTTC. It encodes CASSMGYWKETQYF.